A selection of T cell receptor beta chains follows, all from one sample in a study of spatial heterogeneity in lung cancer. From the 5' RACE reads, TCRdb called clonotypes with MiXCR, one entry per CDR3 protein. Of over 50,000 distinct CDR3 sequences in the sample, about 6.3% were seen once. The specimen was PBMCs, collected at surgery. Every receptor here comes from a female donor with early-stage non-small cell lung cancer. Both conserved end residues are part of each CDR3. A D gene is named only where the DNA matches it firmly. Rows give clone size only sometimes, using once, few, many, or a class for an expanded clone.

d_gene,abundance,j_gene,v_gene,CDR3aa,CDR3nt
TRBD2,many,TRBJ2-1,TRBV2,CATGEGRGNEQFF,TGTGCCACCGGGGAGGGCCGCGGCAATGAGCAGTTCTTC
TRBD2,NA,TRBJ2-7,TRBV20-1,CSASKALAGAAYEQYF,TGCAGTGCTAGTAAGGCTCTAGCGGGAGCCGCCTACGAGCAGTACTTC
NA,few,TRBJ2-2,TRBV11-3,CASADRRATGELFF,TGTGCCAGCGCAGACAGGAGGGCCACCGGGGAGCTGTTTTTT
NA,many,TRBJ1-6,TRBV20-1,CSARAGRDINSPLHF,TGCAGTGCTAGAGCCGGGAGGGACATTAATTCACCCCTCCACTTT
TRBD2,many,TRBJ2-2,TRBV4-1,CASSLSAGEAGELFF,TGCGCCAGCAGCCTTTCGGCGGGGGAGGCCGGGGAGCTGTTTTTT
NA,few,TRBJ1-1,TRBV28,CASSLHGRGSEAFF,TGTGCCAGCAGTTTACATGGCCGGGGATCCGAAGCTTTCTTT
TRBD1,many,TRBJ1-6,TRBV5-1,CASSPTLSGTGGNSPLHF,TGCGCCAGCAGCCCCACTCTCTCCGGGACAGGGGGTAATTCACCCCTCCACTTT
NA,many,TRBJ1-1,TRBV5-6,CASSFVGLNTEAFF,TGTGCCAGCAGCTTCGTCGGGTTGAACACTGAAGCTTTCTTT
NA,many,TRBJ1-2,TRBV5-1,CASSLDRTENGYTF,TGCGCCAGCAGCTTGGATAGGACAGAGAATGGCTACACCTTC
NA,many,TRBJ1-2,TRBV5-1,CASSLSGNYGYTF,TGCGCCAGCAGCTTGTCAGGAAACTATGGCTACACCTTC
TRBD2,NA,TRBJ2-1,TRBV20-1,CSARDLASGGHEQFF,TGCAGTGCTAGAGATCTGGCTAGCGGGGGCCATGAGCAGTTCTTC
NA,few,TRBJ2-1,TRBV28,CASSPGGREQFF,TGTGCCAGCAGCCCAGGGGGGAGGGAGCAGTTCTTC
TRBD1,many,TRBJ2-1,TRBV6-6,CASQTTDRGSYNEQFF,TGTGCCAGCCAAACGACGGACAGGGGCTCCTACAATGAGCAGTTCTTC
NA,many,TRBJ2-5,TRBV12-3/TRBV12-4,CASSLGQLLETQYF,TGTGCCAGCAGTTTAGGGCAGCTTCTCGAGACCCAGTACTTC
NA,many,TRBJ1-5,TRBV6-1,CASHSSDQPQHF,TGTGCCAGCCACTCCTCGGATCAGCCCCAGCATTTT
NA,many,TRBJ2-5,TRBV5-1,CASSHPQETQYF,TGCGCCAGCAGCCACCCGCAAGAGACCCAGTACTTC
TRBD2,many,TRBJ2-1,TRBV7-3,CASSLTSLAGAGEQFF,TGTGCCAGCAGCTTAACGTCGCTAGCGGGAGCGGGTGAGCAGTTCTTC
TRBD2,many,TRBJ2-5,TRBV5-1,CASSLGGLAVETQYF,TGCGCCAGCAGCTTGGGGGGACTAGCGGTGGAGACCCAGTACTTC
TRBD2,many,TRBJ2-1,TRBV4-2,CASSVGSGRGNEQFF,TGTGCCAGCAGCGTAGGTAGCGGGAGGGGTAATGAGCAGTTCTTC
NA,many,TRBJ2-2,TRBV24-1,CATGTNTGELFF,TGTGCCACCGGAACGAACACCGGGGAGCTGTTTTTT
NA,many,TRBJ2-1,TRBV2,CASSGPQDEQFF,TGTGCCAGCAGCGGACCCCAGGATGAGCAGTTCTTC
NA,many,TRBJ1-4,TRBV12-3/TRBV12-4,CASTITPPATNEKLFF,TGTGCCAGCACTATCACCCCTCCGGCAACTAATGAAAAACTGTTTTTT
NA,many,TRBJ2-3,TRBV6-6,CASLSEDFTTDTQYF,TGTGCCAGCCTTTCGGAGGACTTCACCACAGATACGCAGTATTTT
NA,few,TRBJ1-1,TRBV20-1,CSARDGGPNTEAFF,TGCAGTGCTAGAGATGGGGGTCCGAACACTGAAGCTTTCTTT
TRBD2,NA,TRBJ2-3,TRBV5-1,CASNLGGDFTDTQYF,TGCGCCAGCAACTTGGGAGGGGACTTCACAGATACGCAGTATTTT
NA,NA,TRBJ1-1,TRBV11-1,CASSRTKNTEAFF,TGTGCCAGCAGCCGTACTAAGAACACTGAAGCTTTCTTT
TRBD1,NA,TRBJ1-6,TRBV12-3/TRBV12-4,CASSWDRGANSPLHF,TGTGCCAGCAGTTGGGACAGGGGAGCTAATTCACCCCTCCACTTT
NA,NA,TRBJ2-5,TRBV5-8,CASSPYVQGGKETQYF,TGTGCCAGCAGCCCCTACGTTCAGGGGGGGAAAGAGACCCAGTACTTC
NA,few,TRBJ2-1,TRBV3-1,CASSQGGPNEQFF,TGTGCCAGCAGCCAAGGTGGACCCAATGAGCAGTTCTTC
NA,many,TRBJ2-1,TRBV5-6,CASSSYYNEQFF,TGTGCCAGCAGCTCGTACTACAATGAGCAGTTCTTC
NA,many,TRBJ1-5,TRBV12-3/TRBV12-4,CASSSLAHSNQPQHF,TGTGCCAGCAGTTCCTTGGCCCACAGCAATCAGCCCCAGCATTTT
TRBD1,NA,TRBJ1-1,TRBV12-5,CASGSPGGRNTEAFF,TGTGCTAGTGGTTCCCCAGGGGGTCGGAACACTGAAGCTTTCTTT
NA,few,TRBJ2-7,TRBV6-5,CASSYSGRPASYEQYF,TGTGCCAGCAGTTACTCGGGCAGGCCAGCCTCCTACGAGCAGTACTTC
NA,many,TRBJ2-3,TRBV9,CASSVAGTDTQYF,TGTGCCAGCAGCGTAGCGGGCACAGATACGCAGTATTTT
TRBD2,many,TRBJ2-1,TRBV20-1,CSARTSGRGNEQFF,TGCAGTGCAAGGACTAGCGGGAGAGGCAATGAGCAGTTCTTC
NA,NA,TRBJ2-7,TRBV5-1,CASSLDRPTYEQYF,TGCGCCAGCAGCTTGGACAGGCCTACCTACGAGCAGTACTTC
TRBD2,few,TRBJ2-2,TRBV5-1,CASSSNRTPPGGSYTGELFF,TGCGCCAGCAGCTCGAACCGAACTCCCCCGGGCGGGAGCTACACCGGGGAGCTGTTTTTT
NA,many,TRBJ1-2,TRBV7-9,CASSLTDYGYTF,TGTGCCAGCAGCTTAACAGACTATGGCTACACCTTC
NA,many,TRBJ2-3,TRBV9,CASSVVEGTSTDTQYF,TGTGCCAGCAGCGTAGTAGAGGGGACTAGCACAGATACGCAGTATTTT
NA,many,TRBJ2-2,TRBV12-3/TRBV12-4,CASSPAGLDTGELFF,TGTGCCAGCAGTCCTGCCGGCTTGGACACCGGGGAGCTGTTTTTT
NA,NA,TRBJ1-1,TRBV27,CASNQNSQTEAFF,TGTGCCAGCAACCAGAACAGTCAGACTGAAGCTTTCTTT
TRBD1,many,TRBJ2-2,TRBV5-1,CASSRRQGNTGELFF,TGCGCCAGCAGCAGAAGACAGGGTAACACCGGGGAGCTGTTTTTT
NA,few,TRBJ1-1,TRBV27,CASSLFKTGTLNTEAFF,TGTGCCAGCAGTTTATTTAAAACCGGGACACTTAACACTGAAGCTTTCTTT
NA,NA,TRBJ2-3,TRBV28,CASSLILVQKHTVTQYF,TGTGCCAGCAGTTTAATCCTAGTTCAAAAACATACAGTTACGCAGTATTTT
NA,many,TRBJ1-5,TRBV7-9,CASSSDGGNQPQHF,TGTGCCAGCAGCTCGGACGGAGGCAATCAGCCCCAGCATTTT
TRBD1,many,TRBJ2-7,TRBV11-1,CASSPRQGTYEQYF,TGTGCCAGCAGCCCCCGACAGGGAACCTACGAGCAGTACTTC
NA,NA,TRBJ2-7,TRBV10-2,CASRDVSYEQYF,TGCGCCAGCAGGGACGTCTCCTACGAGCAGTACTTC
TRBD1,NA,TRBJ1-1,TRBV3-1,CASSPGQGGRAFF,TGTGCCAGCAGCCCAGGACAGGGGGGGCGAGCTTTCTTT
TRBD1,many,TRBJ2-3,TRBV6-5,CASSYGGGQGSDTQYF,TGTGCCAGCAGTTACGGCGGGGGACAGGGGTCTGATACGCAGTATTTT
NA,NA,TRBJ2-3,TRBV6-2/TRBV6-3,CASSYSGKGTDTQYF,TGTGCCAGCAGTTACTCGGGGAAGGGAACAGATACGCAGTATTTT
NA,many,TRBJ2-6,TRBV2,CASSGGSWGLSGANVLTF,TGTGCCAGCAGTGGTGGCTCCTGGGGGCTCTCTGGGGCCAACGTCCTGACTTTC
NA,many,TRBJ1-2,TRBV3-1,CASSPQDTLPLGYTF,TGTGCCAGCAGCCCCCAGGACACCCTCCCGCTTGGCTACACCTTC
TRBD1,many,TRBJ1-5,TRBV20-1,CSARRTGNQPQHF,TGCAGTGCTAGACGGACAGGGAATCAGCCCCAGCATTTT
TRBD2,many,TRBJ2-1,TRBV9,CASSPRGLAGANEQFF,TGTGCCAGCAGCCCCCGAGGACTAGCGGGAGCTAATGAGCAGTTCTTC
NA,NA,TRBJ1-2,TRBV18,CASSPPNDVDGYTF,TGTGCCAGCTCACCTCCAAATGACGTAGATGGCTACACCTTC